Each of the 14 T cell receptor beta chains below was sequenced from the same sample in a study of cytomegalovirus exposure and HLA in healthy donors. The PCR had 60 Vbeta and 13 Jbeta primers. Sequencing was performed with immunoSEQ multiplex PCR; in TCRdb, only in-frame clones are kept and a portion is missing. The sample holds about 90,000 clones; about 88% are singletons and the top ten take 2.1%. The sample consisted of PBMCs. The source of these receptors is a young man in good health and CMV-seronegative.

A single count supports this clone. The rearrangement uses TRBV6-1 and TRBJ2-7; 13 bases are shared with TRBD2. The CDR3 has 14 amino acids. From germline, CDR1 is MNHNS and CDR2 SASEGT. J lost 7 bases, V lost 6 bases, and 6 bases had no gene match. The CDR3 loop reads CASRGLAGQGEQYF. CDR3 coding DNA: TGTGCCAGCAGGGGACTAGCGGGACAAGGTGAGCAGTACTTC.

The chain recombines TRBV10-1 with TRBJ1-1; D is unclear. Germline CDR1 WNHNN, CDR2 SYGVQD (reference sequence). CDR3 length: 15 residues. V shed 6 bases and J shed 1 base, with 15 bases lying between them. The CDR3 sequence is CASRDSHGGNTEAFF. CDR3 sequence (DNA): TGCGCCAGCAGGGACTCCCACGGCGGGAACACTGAAGCTTTCTTT.

The rearrangement joins TRBV10-3 to TRBJ2-3; tentative D call: TRBD2 (5 bases). The V gene's germline CDR1 is ENHRY and CDR2 SYGVKD. The ends were cut back, 3 bases at V and 8 bases at J, with 15 bases in the middle. CDR3 length equals 14 residues. The CDR3 DNA reads TGTGCCATCAGTGATGGGGAGAGCCGGAGTACGCAGTATTTT. Its translation is CAISDGESRSTQYF.

The gene calls are TRBV7-6 and TRBJ2-7; tentative D call: TRBD2 (7 bases). V lost 4 bases and J 2 bases, leaving 15 bases between the germline ends. CDR1 SGHVS and CDR2 FNYEAQ come from the germline V gene. The CDR3 covers 15 residues. CDR3: CASSSTGGDTYEQYF. The CDR3 DNA reads TGTGCCAGCAGCTCAACGGGGGGCGACACCTACGAGCAGTACTTC. Full variable domain (remainder filled in from reference TRBV7-6 and TRBJ2-7): GAGVSQSPRYKVTKRGQDVALRCDPISGHVSLYWYRQALGQGPEFLTYFNYEAQQDKSGLPNDRFSAERPEGSISTLTIQRTEQRDSAMYRCASSSTGGDTYEQYFGPGTRLTVT.

The chain joins TRBV6-6 to TRBJ2-7, with 9 positions matching TRBD2. Germline-derived CDR1 and CDR2 are MNHNY and SVGAGI (reference sequence). The CDR3 extends over 16 amino acids. J gave up 0 bases and V 4 bases, and 7 bases lay outside the gene matches. The chain's CDR3 is CASSSSSGKSSYEQYF. The CDR3, as DNA: TGTGCCAGCAGTTCCTCTAGCGGGAAGTCCTCCTACGAGCAGTACTTC.

The genes are TRBV6-1 and TRBJ1-2; D uncertain. The CDR3 extends over 12 amino acids. Germline assignment: CDR1 MNHNS and CDR2 SASEGT. Trimming removed 7 bases from V and 8 bases from J, with 14 bases in between. The CDR3 DNA reads TGTGCCAGCACTTCCCTTGAGTTCGGCTACACCTTC. This codes for CASTSLEFGYTF.

V is TRBV6-6 and J is TRBJ1-2; perhaps TRBD1 as D (6 bases). The CDR3 spans 15 residues. Germline loops: CDR1 MNHNY, CDR2 SVGAGI (reference sequence). The germline V and J ends were trimmed by 6 bases and 5 bases, with 19 bases remaining between them. The chain's CDR3 is CASSPSTGPAYGYTF. CDR3 sequence (DNA): TGTGCCAGCAGCCCCTCGACAGGTCCCGCTTATGGCTACACCTTC.

As regards this clone: Here the CDR3 omits its conserved ending phenylalanine or tryptophan, so a read error is the likely source. J is TRBJ1-4 and V is TRBV4-3; D uncertain. The germline gives CDR1 LGHNA, CDR2 YSLEER. The CDR3 totals 15 residues. The ends were cut back, 0 bases at V and 4 bases at J, with 9 bases in the middle. CDR3 coding DNA: TGCGCCAGCAGCCAAGATCTAGTGAGTAATGAAAAACTGTTTGTT. Amino acids: CASSQDLVSNEKLFV.

The V gene is TRBV10-3, the J gene TRBJ2-7; D perhaps matches TRBD2 (6 bases). This CDR3 is built from 13 residues. Germline V lookup: CDR1 ENHRY, CDR2 SYGVKD. Trimming pared 10 bases from V and 2 bases from J, leaving 15 bases between. In nucleotides, the CDR3 is TGTGCCAACGCGGAGGGTCTGACCTACGAGCAGTACTTC. As protein: CANAEGLTYEQYF.

This chain links TRBV21-1 with TRBJ2-5; the table assigns TRBD2, which was not confirmed against the DNA. TRBV21-1 is given as a pseudogene. This CDR3 comprises 16 residues. The CDR3 DNA reads as TGTGCCAGCAGCAAAACTACTAGCGGGACACAAGAGACCCAGTACTTC. Translating gives CASSKTTSGTQETQYF.

On this clone itself: One end of the junction varies from germline; a read error may be responsible. This chain connects TRBV7-9 to TRBJ2-1; D is unresolved. CDR1 is SEHNR, CDR2 FQNEAQ, per germline (reference sequence). CDR3 size: 13 residues. CDR3 region: CSSSPPESGEQFF. The CDR3 DNA reads TGTTCCAGCAGCCCCCCTGAGTCGGGTGAGCAGTTCTTC.

This clone was counted between two and nine times. The chain couples TRBV7-9 to TRBJ2-7, with 13 bases aligning to TRBD2. The CDR3 sequence is 15 residues long. Germline V gives CDR1 SEHNR, CDR2 FQNEAQ (reference sequence). The V segment lost 4 bases and the J segment 4 bases; nucleotides outside the gene matches: 4. The CDR3 region is CASSSPGLAGYEQYF. CDR3 coding DNA: TGTGCCAGCAGCTCACCGGGACTAGCGGGGTACGAGCAGTACTTC.

The chain employs TRBV5-6 and TRBJ1-1; D unclear. V was shortened by 4 bases and J by 1 base, with 8 bases between the two germline ends. Germline loops: CDR1 SGHDT, CDR2 YYEEEE. The CDR3 has 13 residues. CDR3 in DNA: TGTGCCAGCAGCGACACCCAGAACACTGAAGCTTTCTTT. Its translation is CASSDTQNTEAFF.

CDR3 coding DNA: TGTGCCAGCAGCGAAGGGGACACTGAAGCTTTCTTT. It yields the protein CASSEGDTEAFF. The chain links TRBV11-3 to TRBJ1-1; weak D call: TRBD1 (5 bases). Germline values: CDR1 SGHNT, CDR2 YENEEA. The CDR3 consists of 12 residues. Trimming left V 5 bases short and J 3 bases short, with 7 bases between. Together with reference TRBV11-3 and TRBJ1-1, the CDR3 gives the full variable domain: EAGVVQSPRYKIIEKKQPVAFWCNPISGHNTLYWYLQNLGQGPELLIRYENEEAVDDSQLPKDRFSAERLKGVDSTLKIQPAELGDSAVYLCASSEGDTEAFFGQGTRLTVV.